This passage covers 9 T cell receptor beta chains from one sample sequenced in a study of patients and donors after allogeneic stem cell transplantation. TCRdb reanalysed the RT-PCR reads using MiXCR and keeps one entry per CDR3 protein. This repertoire shows about 960,000 distinct CDR3 sequences, approximately 18% found once; its top ten account for 5% to 7.5%. Sequences were obtained from blood, either unsorted or a sorted T cell fraction (not recorded which). The receptors were sampled from a human donor who was either an allogeneic HSCT recipient or a stem cell or donor lymphocyte infusion donor (not recorded which). It is not recorded whose cells these are; they may come from a transplant donor.

This clonotype has more than one count but fewer than ten. This chain joins TRBV20-1 and TRBJ2-3; TRBD2 matches at 9 bases. This CDR3 is built from 17 residues. The V segment lost 6 bases and the J segment 2 bases; nucleotides outside the gene matches: 15. Germline CDR1 and CDR2: DFQATT and SNEGSKA (reference sequence). This CDR3 reads CSARLAGASGVTDTQYF. The CDR3 region has the DNA TGCAGTGCCCGGTTGGCCGGGGCTAGCGGGGTCACAGATACGCAGTATTTT.

V usage is TRBV20-1 and J usage is TRBJ2-1; TRBD2 aligns across 9 bases. There are 18 residues in the CDR3. Trimming at V came to 6 bases and at J to 1 base, leaving 16 bases not matched to a gene. Germline V gene sequence: CDR1 DFQATT, CDR2 SNEGSKA (reference sequence). CDR3 residues: CSAPLLGLAGLSYNEQFF. The DNA of the CDR3 is TGCAGTGCCCCCCTACTAGGGCTAGCGGGGCTATCCTACAATGAGCAGTTCTTC.

This clonotype was counted only a few times. The chain uses TRBV12-3 or TRBV12-4 and TRBJ2-1, with 10 bases fitting TRBD2. The V segment lost 6 bases and the J segment 5 bases; nucleotides outside the gene matches: 7. The CDR3 spans 15 residues. The CDR3 coding sequence is TGTGCCAGCAGAACTCCGGGACTAGCGAACAATGAGCAGTTCTTC. The encoded protein is CASRTPGLANNEQFF.

This clonotype was counted a few times. V usage is TRBV3-1 and J usage is TRBJ1-2; perhaps TRBD1 as D (6 bases). Between the trimmed V and J ends, which lost 3 bases and 5 bases, there was a span of 16 bases. The germline gives CDR1 LGHDT, CDR2 YNNKEL (reference sequence). CDR3 length equals 15 residues. CDR3 nucleotide sequence: TGTGCCAGCAGCCATTCCGACAGGTTTTATTATGGCTACACCTTC. It encodes CASSHSDRFYYGYTF.

In this sample, this clonotype turned up many times. The chain combines TRBV10-3 with TRBJ1-4; D call uncertain. The CDR3 is 12 amino acids. Trimming took 0 bases from V and 7 from J, leaving 3 bases between them. Germline-derived CDR1 and CDR2 are ENHRY and SYGVKD. CDR3 in DNA: TGTGCCATCAGTGAGTCGGGTGAAAAACTGTTTTTT. It translates to CAISESGEKLFF.

The chain links TRBV9 to TRBJ2-1, with a weak D call TRBD2 (5 bases). The CDR3 totals 16 residues. The V end lost 0 bases, the J end lost 1 base, and 11 bases lay between the germline ends. Germline assignment: CDR1 SGDLS and CDR2 YYNGEE. The CDR3 DNA reads as TGTGCCAGCAGCGTAGGGATCGGGAAATCCTACAATGAGCAGTTCTTC. It specifies CASSVGIGKSYNEQFF.

The V call is TRBV13, the J call TRBJ2-7; 9 bases map to TRBD2. After removal of 0 bases from V and 0 bases from J, the junction contained 3 bases not matched to a gene. The CDR3 totals 16 residues. Germline V CDR1 and CDR2: PRHDT, FYEKMQ (reference sequence). CDR3 nucleotide sequence: TGTGCCAGCAGCTTAGGGGCTAGCGGGAACTCCTACGAGCAGTACTTC. It yields the protein CASSLGASGNSYEQYF.

Many counts were recorded for this clonotype. The V gene is TRBV20-1, the J gene TRBJ2-1; TRBD2 agrees at 8 bases. This CDR3 contains 17 residues. The ends lost 1 base at V and 2 bases at J; junction bases unmatched: 10. CDR1 DFQATT and CDR2 SNEGSKA come from the germline V gene (reference sequence). CDR3 residues: CSARGGSGAPPYNEQFF. The CDR3 DNA reads TGCAGTGCTAGAGGTGGTAGCGGGGCTCCCCCCTACAATGAGCAGTTCTTC.

The chain combines TRBV5-6 with TRBJ2-5; TRBD1 aligns across 7 bases. J was trimmed by 4 bases and V by 4 bases; bases with no gene match: 16. There are 17 residues in the CDR3. Germline CDR1 and CDR2: SGHDT and YYEEEE. The CDR3 DNA sequence: TGTGCCAGCAGCCCCGACAGGGTATGGGCATCCGGAGAGACCCAGTACTTC. Its translation is CASSPDRVWASGETQYF.